Listed here is a single TCR beta chain. The antigen remains unidentified. A single record per CDR3 protein comes from TCRdb applying MiXCR to the 5' RACE reads. The repertoire includes about 840,000 distinct CDR3 sequences, around 11% of them detected once, and approximately 0.5% sits in the top ten. This sample stems from a study of CD8 T cells in ankylosing spondylitis. Findings and limits, study-wide: CD8+ cells made up the disease-linked clones, which were relatively rare in peripheral blood. A motif of several highly homologous TCR beta variants was seen as apparently characteristic of ankylosing spondylitis blood.

The CDR3 loop spans 15 amino acids. V lost 4 bases to trimming and J lost 0 bases; unmatched junction nucleotides: 6. Germline CDR1 and CDR2: SGHNT and YYREEE (reference sequence). Input material: blood, either unsorted or a sorted T cell fraction (not recorded which). This chain uses TRBV5-4 with TRBJ1-1; 7 bases fit TRBD1. This sequence originates from a male donor with ankylosing spondylitis. Here the CDR3 DNA reads TGTGCCAGCAGCGTAAGACAGGGAATGAACACTGAAGCTTTCTTT. This codes for CASSVRQGMNTEAFF.